Presented here are 12 T cell receptor beta chains from one specimen sequenced in a study of beta chain features in type 1 diabetes. Expressed TCRB transcripts were sequenced after all isolated RNA was converted to cDNA. TCRdb's table, derived via immunoSEQ multiplex PCR, lists solely in-frame clones and lacks some. The table lists approximately 170,000 clones, less than 9.5% of them singletons. Specimen: central memory CD4+ T cells from blood. These receptors all come from a young woman in good health.

In this sample, this clone turned up a few times. This rearrangement joins TRBV7-9 to TRBJ2-2; 8 nucleotides line up with TRBD1. CDR1 and CDR2 (germline): SEHNR, FQNEAQ (reference sequence). The ends lost 1 base at V and 5 bases at J; junction bases unmatched: 3. This CDR3 spans 15 amino acids. CDR3 sequence reads: CASSLGTGSTGELFF. The CDR3 DNA reads as TGTGCCAGCAGCTTAGGGACAGGGAGTACCGGGGAGCTGTTTTTT.

This clone was observed at least ten times. The chain links TRBV4-2 to TRBJ2-7, with a weak D call TRBD1 (6 bases). Germline CDR1 and CDR2: LGHNA and YNFKEQ. V lost 0 bases, J lost 3 bases, and 21 bases lay in between. The CDR3 consists of 18 residues. CDR3 nucleotide sequence: TGTGCCAGCAGCCAAGATCGGGACACCCCGGTAATATACTACGAGCAGTACTTC. It codes for CASSQDRDTPVIYYEQYF.

The chain carries TRBV7-8 and TRBJ2-7, with 16 positions matching TRBD2. The CDR3 has 17 amino acids. Germline lookup yields CDR1 SGHVS and CDR2 FQNEAQ. V lost 4 bases and J lost 6; bases outside the gene matches: 9. The DNA for the CDR3 is TGTGCCAGCAGCTCGCCGGGACTAGCGGGAGGGCCTGGCGAGCAGTACTTC. The encoded protein is CASSSPGLAGGPGEQYF.

The chain links TRBV6-6 to TRBJ1-1; 12 nucleotides match TRBD1. Germline lookup yields CDR1 MNHNY and CDR2 SVGAGI (reference sequence). This CDR3 region has 14 residues. The V segment lost 6 bases and the J segment 4 bases; nucleotides outside the gene matches: 3. The CDR3 coding sequence is TGTGCCAGCAGCCGGGGACAGGGGGCCACTGAAGCTTTCTTT. This encodes CASSRGQGATEAFF.

The gene calls are TRBV5-1 and TRBJ2-3; 10 nucleotides line up with TRBD1. This CDR3 is built from 15 residues. Germline V CDR1 and CDR2: SGHRS, YFSETQ. The V and J ends lost 4 bases and 4 bases, in that order; junction bases with no gene match: 6. CDR3 sequence reads: CASSPDGQGADTQYF. The CDR3, as DNA: TGCGCCAGCAGCCCCGATGGACAGGGGGCAGATACGCAGTATTTT.

The rearrangement joins TRBV7-6 to TRBJ2-1; D is unresolved. Trimming took off 2 bases at V and 3 bases at J, with 11 bases between the two ends. The V gene's germline CDR1 is SGHVS and CDR2 FNYEAQ. The CDR3 is 15 amino acids. The CDR3 sequence is CASSLQPTGYNEQFF. The DNA of the CDR3 is TGTGCCAGCAGCTTACAGCCTACGGGCTACAATGAGCAGTTCTTC.

The chain joins TRBV29-1 to TRBJ2-6; TRBD1 matches at 10 bases. V was clipped by 7 bases and J by 2 bases; unmatched bases: 5. Germline V gene sequence: CDR1 SQVTM, CDR2 ANQGSEA. The CDR3 has 15 residues. The CDR3 nucleotides read TGCAGCGCGGGACAGGGGACACCTGGGGCCAACGTCCTGACTTTC. This sequence encodes CSAGQGTPGANVLTF.

Only a few counts were recorded for this clone. This chain links TRBV18 with TRBJ2-7, with 7 bases lining up with TRBD1. Trimming took 5 bases from V and 0 from J; bases not matched to a gene: 7. Per germline, CDR1 KGHSH and CDR2 LQKENI. The CDR3 has 15 residues. Written as DNA, the CDR3 is TGTGCCAGCTCAGGGGACAGTCTGAACTCCTACGAGCAGTACTTC. Residues: CASSGDSLNSYEQYF.

V gene TRBV15 combines with J gene TRBJ2-5; D uncertain. Looked up from germline, CDR1 is LNHNV and CDR2 is YYDKDF (reference sequence). The CDR3 loop spans 16 amino acids. V was trimmed by 3 bases and J by 2 bases, leaving 16 bases between them. The DNA for the CDR3 is TGTGCCACCAGCAGTCCCGTCAGAGGCGGACAAGAGACCCAGTACTTC. Residues: CATSSPVRGGQETQYF.

This clone came up a few times. The chain carries TRBV10-1 and TRBJ2-1; tentatively, D is TRBD2 (5 bases). The CDR3 runs to 12 residues. Germline values: CDR1 WNHNN, CDR2 SYGVQD (reference sequence). Trimming took 3 bases from V and 14 from J, leaving 14 bases between them. The CDR3, as DNA: TGCGCCAGCAGTGACCCGAGCGGTATTGAGTTCTTC. Translated: CASSDPSGIEFF.

The chain joins TRBV6-6 to TRBJ2-7; a possible D gene is TRBD2 (5 bases). The germline V gene has CDR1 MNHNY and CDR2 SVGAGI (reference sequence). V gave up 2 bases and J gave up 3 bases, with 11 bases separating them. The CDR3 loop spans 14 amino acids. The CDR3 coding sequence is TGTGCCAGCAGTTACAATCAACGGGGCTACGAGCAGTACTTC. Amino acids: CASSYNQRGYEQYF.

The CDR3 sequence: CASSEQGMQETQYF. The CDR3 nucleotides are TGTGCCAGCAGCGAACAGGGGATGCAAGAGACCCAGTACTTC. The V gene is TRBV9, the J gene TRBJ2-5; TRBD1 agrees at 7 bases. The germline V gene has CDR1 SGDLS and CDR2 YYNGEE. The CDR3 spans 14 residues. V gave up 3 bases and J gave up 2 bases; unmatched junction bases: 4.